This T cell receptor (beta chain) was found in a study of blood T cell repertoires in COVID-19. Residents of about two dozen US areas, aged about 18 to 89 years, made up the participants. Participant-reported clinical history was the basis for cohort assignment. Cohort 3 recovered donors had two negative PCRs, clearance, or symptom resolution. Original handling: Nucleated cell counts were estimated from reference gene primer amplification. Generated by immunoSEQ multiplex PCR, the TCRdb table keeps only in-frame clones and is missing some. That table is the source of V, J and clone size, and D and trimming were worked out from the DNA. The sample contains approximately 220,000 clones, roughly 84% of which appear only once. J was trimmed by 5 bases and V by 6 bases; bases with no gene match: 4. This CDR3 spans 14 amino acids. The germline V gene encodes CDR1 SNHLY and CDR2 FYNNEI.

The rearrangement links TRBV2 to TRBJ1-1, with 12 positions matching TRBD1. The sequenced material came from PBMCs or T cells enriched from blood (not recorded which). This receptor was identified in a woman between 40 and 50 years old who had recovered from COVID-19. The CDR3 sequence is CASRGQGAKTEAFF. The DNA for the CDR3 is TGTGCCAGCAGGGGACAGGGGGCGAAGACTGAAGCTTTCTTT. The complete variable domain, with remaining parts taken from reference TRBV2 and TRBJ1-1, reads EPEVTQTPSHQVTQMGQEVILRCVPISNHLYFYWYRQILGQKVEFLVSFYNNEISEKSEIFDDQFSVERPDGSNFTLKIRSTKLEDSAMYFCASRGQGAKTEAFFGQGTRLTVV.